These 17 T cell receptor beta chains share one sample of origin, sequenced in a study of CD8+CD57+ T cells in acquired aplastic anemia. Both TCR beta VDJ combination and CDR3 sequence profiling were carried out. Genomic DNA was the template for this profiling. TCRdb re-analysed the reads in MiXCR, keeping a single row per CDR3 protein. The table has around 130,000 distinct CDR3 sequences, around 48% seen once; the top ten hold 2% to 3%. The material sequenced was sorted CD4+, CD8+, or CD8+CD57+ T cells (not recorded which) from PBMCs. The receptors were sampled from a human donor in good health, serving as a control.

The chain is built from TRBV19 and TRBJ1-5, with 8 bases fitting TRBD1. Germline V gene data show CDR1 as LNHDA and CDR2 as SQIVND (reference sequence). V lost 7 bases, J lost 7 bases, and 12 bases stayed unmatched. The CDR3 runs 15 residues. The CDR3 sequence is CASKRITGGGQPQHF. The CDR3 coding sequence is TGTGCCAGTAAAAGGATCACAGGGGGTGGCCAGCCCCAGCATTTT.

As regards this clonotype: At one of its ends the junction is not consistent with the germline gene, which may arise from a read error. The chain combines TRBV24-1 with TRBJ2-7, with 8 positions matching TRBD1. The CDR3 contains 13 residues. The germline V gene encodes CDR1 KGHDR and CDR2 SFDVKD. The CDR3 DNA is TGTGCCACCAGCATACAGACAGGGGACGAGCAGTATTTC. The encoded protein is CATSIQTGDEQYF.

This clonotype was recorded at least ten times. In DNA, the CDR3 is TGTGCCAGCAGCCTGAATCCTAGCGGGGGGAACATTCAGTACTTC. The encoded protein is CASSLNPSGGNIQYF. The rearrangement links TRBV11-2 to TRBJ2-4, with 11 bases fitting TRBD2. Looked up from germline, CDR1 is SGHAT and CDR2 is FQNNGV. The CDR3 is made up of 15 amino acids. The junction had 7 bases not matched to a gene; V was cut back by 5 bases and J by 7 bases.

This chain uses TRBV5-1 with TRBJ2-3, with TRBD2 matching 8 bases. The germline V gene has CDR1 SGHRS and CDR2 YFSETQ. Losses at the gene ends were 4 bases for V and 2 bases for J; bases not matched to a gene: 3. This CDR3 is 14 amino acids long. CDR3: CASSATSVTDTQYF. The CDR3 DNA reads TGCGCCAGCAGCGCGACTAGCGTCACAGATACGCAGTATTTT. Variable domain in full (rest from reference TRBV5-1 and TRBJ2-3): KAGVTQTPRYLIKTRGQQVTLSCSPISGHRSVSWYQQTPGQGLQFLFEYFSETQRNKGNFPGRFSGRQFSNSRSEMNVSTLELGDSALYLCASSATSVTDTQYFGPGTRLTVL.

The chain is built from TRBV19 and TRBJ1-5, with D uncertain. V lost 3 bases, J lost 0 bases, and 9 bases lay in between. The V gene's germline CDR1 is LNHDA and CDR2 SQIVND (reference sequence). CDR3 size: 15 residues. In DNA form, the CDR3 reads TGTGCCAGTAGTATTTCCGACAATAGCAATCAGCCCCAGCATTTT. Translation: CASSISDNSNQPQHF.

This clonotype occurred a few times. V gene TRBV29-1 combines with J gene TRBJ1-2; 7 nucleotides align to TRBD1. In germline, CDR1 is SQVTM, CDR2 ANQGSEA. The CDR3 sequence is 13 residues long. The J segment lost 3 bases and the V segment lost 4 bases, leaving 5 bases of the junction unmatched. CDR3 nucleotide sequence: TGCAGCGTTGCCCCCACAGGGGACTATGGCTACACCTTC. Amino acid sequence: CSVAPTGDYGYTF.

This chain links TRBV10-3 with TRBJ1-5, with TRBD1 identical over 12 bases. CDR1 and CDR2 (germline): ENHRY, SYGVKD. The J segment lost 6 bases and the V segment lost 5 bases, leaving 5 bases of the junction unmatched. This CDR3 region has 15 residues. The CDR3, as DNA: TGTGCCATCAGTACCGGGACAGGGGGCAGTCAGCCCCAGCATTTT. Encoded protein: CAISTGTGGSQPQHF.

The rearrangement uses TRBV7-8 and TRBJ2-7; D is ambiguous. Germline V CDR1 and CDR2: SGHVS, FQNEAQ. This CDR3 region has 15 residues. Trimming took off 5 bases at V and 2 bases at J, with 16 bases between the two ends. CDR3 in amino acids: CASSPRFSPAYEQYF. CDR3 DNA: TGTGCCAGCAGCCCCCGGTTCTCGCCGGCCTACGAGCAGTACTTC.

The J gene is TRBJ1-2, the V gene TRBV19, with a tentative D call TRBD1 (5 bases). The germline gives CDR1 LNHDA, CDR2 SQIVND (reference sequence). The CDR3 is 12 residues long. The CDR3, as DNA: TGTGCTAGAGGCGGGGGACGCGTTGGCTACACCTTC. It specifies CARGGGRVGYTF.

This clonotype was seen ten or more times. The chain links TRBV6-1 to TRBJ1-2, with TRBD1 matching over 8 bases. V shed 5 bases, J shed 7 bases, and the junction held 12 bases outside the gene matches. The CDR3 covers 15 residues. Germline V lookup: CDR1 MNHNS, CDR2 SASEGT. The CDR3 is CASSRPGQGLRGYTF. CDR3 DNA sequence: TGTGCCAGCAGTCGCCCCGGACAGGGATTGCGTGGCTACACCTTC.

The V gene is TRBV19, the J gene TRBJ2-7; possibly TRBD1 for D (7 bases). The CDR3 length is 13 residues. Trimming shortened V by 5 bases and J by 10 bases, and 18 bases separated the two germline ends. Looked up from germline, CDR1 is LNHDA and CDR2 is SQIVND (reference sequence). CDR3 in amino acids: CASSSLQGTEQYF. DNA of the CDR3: TGTGCCAGTAGTTCACTACAGGGGACTGAACAGTACTTC.

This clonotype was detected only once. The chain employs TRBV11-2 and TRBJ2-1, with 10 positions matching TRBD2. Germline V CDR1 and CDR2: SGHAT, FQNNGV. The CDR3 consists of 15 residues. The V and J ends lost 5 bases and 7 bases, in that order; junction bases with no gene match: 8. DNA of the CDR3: TGTGCCAGCAGCCCCCCGGGACTAGCGAAAAATGAGCAGTTCTTC. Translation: CASSPPGLAKNEQFF.

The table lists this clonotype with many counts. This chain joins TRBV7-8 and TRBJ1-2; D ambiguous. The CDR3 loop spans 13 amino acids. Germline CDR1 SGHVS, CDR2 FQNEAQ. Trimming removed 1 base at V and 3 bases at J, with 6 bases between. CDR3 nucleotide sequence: TGTGCCAGCAGCTTAGGAGTCGACTATGGCTACACCTTC. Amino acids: CASSLGVDYGYTF.

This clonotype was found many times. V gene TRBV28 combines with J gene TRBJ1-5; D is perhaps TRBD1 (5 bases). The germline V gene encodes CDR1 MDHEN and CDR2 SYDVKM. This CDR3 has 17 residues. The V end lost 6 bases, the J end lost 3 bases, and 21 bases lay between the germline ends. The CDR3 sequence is CASSPKPGRGPNQPQHF. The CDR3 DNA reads TGTGCCAGCAGCCCGAAACCGGGACGGGGACCCAATCAGCCCCAGCATTTT.

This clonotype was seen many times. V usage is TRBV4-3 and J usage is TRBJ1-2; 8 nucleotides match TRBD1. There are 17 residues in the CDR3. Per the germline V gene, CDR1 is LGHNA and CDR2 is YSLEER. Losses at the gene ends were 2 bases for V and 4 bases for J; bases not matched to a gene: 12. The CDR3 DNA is TGCGCCAGCAGCCAATCCCTCCCGACAGGGGATCGCTATGGCTACACCTTC. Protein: CASSQSLPTGDRYGYTF.

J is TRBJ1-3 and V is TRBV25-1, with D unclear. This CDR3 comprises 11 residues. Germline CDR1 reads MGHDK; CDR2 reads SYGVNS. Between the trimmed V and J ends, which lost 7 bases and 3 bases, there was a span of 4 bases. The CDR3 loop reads CASKLGNTIYF. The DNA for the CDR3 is TGTGCCAGCAAGCTTGGAAACACCATATATTTT.

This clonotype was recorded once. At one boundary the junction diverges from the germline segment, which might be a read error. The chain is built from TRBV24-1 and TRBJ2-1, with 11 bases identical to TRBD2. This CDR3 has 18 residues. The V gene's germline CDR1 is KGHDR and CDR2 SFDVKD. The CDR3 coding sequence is TGTGCCACCAGTGACCCGACCGTAGCGGGAGGGAACTACAGTGAGCAGTTCTTC. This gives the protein CATSDPTVAGGNYSEQFF.